Detailed here is one T cell receptor (beta chain). What it binds is not known. For sorted subsets, about 190 ng DNA per replicate equaled tens of thousands of T cell genomes. Using immunoSEQ multiplex PCR, the repertoire was profiled, and TCRdb retains in-frame clones only, with some absent. The sample contains about 1.5 million clones, approximately 98% of which appear only once. A CD45RA-negative memory subset and a CD45RA+ naive subset were separated from the CD4+ cells. This entry comes from a study of shared clonotypes between healthy human individuals. Study outcomes and limitations: Generation probabilities of non-shared clonotypes were lower (relative to those shared by all four donors). Some naive CD4 clonotypes, roughly 4.5%, turned up in common across four donors.

Trimming pared 3 bases from V and 0 bases from J, leaving 14 bases between. Germline-derived CDR1 and CDR2 are KGHSH and LQKENI. This CDR3 has 16 amino acids. Sequencing input: naive CD4+ T cells sorted from blood. Subset indicated: CD45RA+ positively selected. The receptor comes from a man younger than 45 in good health. The chain is built from TRBV18 and TRBJ1-2; D is unclear. As DNA, the CDR3 is TGTGCCAGCTCACCTTCTCAGATTGGCACTAACTATGGCTACACCTTC. Translating it yields CASSPSQIGTNYGYTF.